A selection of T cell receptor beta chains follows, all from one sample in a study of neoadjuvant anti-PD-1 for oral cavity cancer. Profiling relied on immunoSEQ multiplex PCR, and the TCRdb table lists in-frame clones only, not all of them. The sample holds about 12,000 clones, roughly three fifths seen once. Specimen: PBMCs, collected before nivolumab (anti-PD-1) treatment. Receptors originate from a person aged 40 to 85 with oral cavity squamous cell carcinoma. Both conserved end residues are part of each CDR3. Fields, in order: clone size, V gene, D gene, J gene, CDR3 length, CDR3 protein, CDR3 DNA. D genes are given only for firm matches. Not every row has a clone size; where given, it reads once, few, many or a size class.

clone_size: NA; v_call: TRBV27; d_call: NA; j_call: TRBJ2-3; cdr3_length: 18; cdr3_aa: CASSLSPFPGQLTDTQYF; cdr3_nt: TGTGCCAGCAGTTTATCCCCATTCCCGGGACAACTCACAGATACGCAGTATTTT
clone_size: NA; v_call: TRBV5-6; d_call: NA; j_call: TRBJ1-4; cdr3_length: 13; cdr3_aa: CASSFQGVEKLFF; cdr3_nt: TGTGCCAGCAGCTTCCAGGGCGTAGAAAAACTGTTTTTT
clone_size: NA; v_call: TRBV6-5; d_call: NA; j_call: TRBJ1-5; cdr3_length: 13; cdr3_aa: CASSAQGNQPQHF; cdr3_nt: TGTGCCAGCAGTGCTCAGGGGAATCAGCCCCAGCATTTT
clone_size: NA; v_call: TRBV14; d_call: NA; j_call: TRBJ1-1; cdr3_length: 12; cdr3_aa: CASSQDTNEAFF; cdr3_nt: TGTGCCAGCAGCCAAGATACCAATGAAGCTTTCTTT
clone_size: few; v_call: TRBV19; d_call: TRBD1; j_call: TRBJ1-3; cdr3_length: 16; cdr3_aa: CASSVDRATPGNTIYF; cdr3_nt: TGTGCCAGTAGTGTCGACAGGGCAACACCTGGAAACACCATATATTTT
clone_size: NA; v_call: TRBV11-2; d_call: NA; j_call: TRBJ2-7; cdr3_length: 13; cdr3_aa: CASSPRQQYEQYF; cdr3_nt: TGTGCCAGCAGCCCCCGACAGCAATACGAGCAGTACTTC
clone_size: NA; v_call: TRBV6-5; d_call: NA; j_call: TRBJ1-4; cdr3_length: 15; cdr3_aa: CASSYSRLNNEKLFF; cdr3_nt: TGTGCCAGCAGTTACTCGCGTCTCAATAATGAAAAACTGTTTTTT
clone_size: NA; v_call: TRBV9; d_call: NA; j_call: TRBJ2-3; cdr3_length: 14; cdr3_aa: CASSFRLSTDTQYF; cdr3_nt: TGTGCCAGCAGCTTTAGACTCAGCACAGATACGCAGTATTTT
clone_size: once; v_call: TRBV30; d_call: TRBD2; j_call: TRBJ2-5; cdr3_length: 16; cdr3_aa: CAWSSSLLAGGGTQYF; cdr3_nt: TGTGCCTGGAGTTCATCACTCTTAGCGGGAGGCGGGACCCAGTACTTC
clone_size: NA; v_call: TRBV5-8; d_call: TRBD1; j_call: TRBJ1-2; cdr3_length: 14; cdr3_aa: CASSPGTGSLGYTF; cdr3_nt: TGTGCCAGCAGCCCCGGGACAGGGTCCCTCGGCTACACCTTC
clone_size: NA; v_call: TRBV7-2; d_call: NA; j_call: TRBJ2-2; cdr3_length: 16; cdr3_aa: CASPNSLGQNTGELFF; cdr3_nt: TGTGCCAGCCCAAACTCTTTAGGGCAAAACACCGGGGAGCTGTTTTTT
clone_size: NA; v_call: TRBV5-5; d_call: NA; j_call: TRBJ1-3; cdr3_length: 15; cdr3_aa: CASSLYQSSGNTIYF; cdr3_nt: TGTGCCAGCAGCTTGTACCAATCTTCTGGAAACACCATATATTTT
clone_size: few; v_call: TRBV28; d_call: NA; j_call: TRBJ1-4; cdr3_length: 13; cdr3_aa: CASSSSRREKLFF; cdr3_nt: TGTGCCAGCAGCTCCTCGAGGCGGGAAAAACTGTTTTTT
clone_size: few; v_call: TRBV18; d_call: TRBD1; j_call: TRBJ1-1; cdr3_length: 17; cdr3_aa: CASSPPSFGQGRSEAFF; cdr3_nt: TGTGCCAGCTCACCACCCTCCTTTGGACAGGGTAGGTCTGAAGCTTTCTTT
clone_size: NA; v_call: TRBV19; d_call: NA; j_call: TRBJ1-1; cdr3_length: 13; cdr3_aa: CASSVGQLGEAFF; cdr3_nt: TGTGCCAGTAGTGTTGGACAACTCGGAGAGGCTTTCTTT
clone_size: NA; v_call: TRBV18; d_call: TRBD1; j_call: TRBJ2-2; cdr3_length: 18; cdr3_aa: CASSLRLDRAANTGELFF; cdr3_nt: TGTGCCAGCTCTCTCCGACTCGACAGGGCCGCGAACACCGGGGAGCTGTTTTTT
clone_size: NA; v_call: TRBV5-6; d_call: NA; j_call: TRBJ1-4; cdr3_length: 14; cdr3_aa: CASSLPGFNEKLFF; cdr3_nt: TGTGCCAGCAGCTTACCGGGTTTTAATGAAAAACTGTTTTTT
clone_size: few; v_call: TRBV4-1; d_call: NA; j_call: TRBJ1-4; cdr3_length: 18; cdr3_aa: CASNHQAGPTGPNEKLFF; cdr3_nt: TGCGCCAGCAATCACCAAGCCGGACCTACGGGACCTAATGAAAAACTGTTTTTT
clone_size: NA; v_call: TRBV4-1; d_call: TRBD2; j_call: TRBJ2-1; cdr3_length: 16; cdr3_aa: CASSLGWIAGGNEQFF; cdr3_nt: TGCGCCAGCAGCCTCGGTTGGATAGCGGGGGGCAATGAGCAGTTCTTC
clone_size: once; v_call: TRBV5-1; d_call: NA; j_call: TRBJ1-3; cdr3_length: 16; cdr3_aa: CASSLTLLTAGNTIYF; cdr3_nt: TGCGCCAGCAGCTTGACCCTCCTAACAGCTGGAAACACCATATATTTT
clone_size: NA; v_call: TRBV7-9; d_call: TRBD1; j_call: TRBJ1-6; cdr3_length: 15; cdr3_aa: CASSPGTGESSPLHF; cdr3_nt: TGTGCCAGCAGCCCTGGGACAGGGGAGAGTTCACCCCTCCACTTT
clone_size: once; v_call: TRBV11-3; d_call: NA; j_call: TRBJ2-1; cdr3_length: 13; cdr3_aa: CASSPPGVLEQFF; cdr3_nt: TGTGCCAGCAGCCCACCGGGAGTCCTTGAGCAGTTCTTC
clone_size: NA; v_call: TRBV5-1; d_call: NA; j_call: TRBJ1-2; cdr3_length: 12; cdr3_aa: CASSLDTYGYTF; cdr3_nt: TGCGCCAGCAGCTTGGACACCTATGGCTACACCTTC
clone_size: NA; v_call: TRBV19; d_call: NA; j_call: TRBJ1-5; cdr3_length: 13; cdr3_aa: CASSNPSNQPQHF; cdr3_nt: TGTGCCAGTTCAAACCCGTCCAATCAGCCCCAGCATTTT
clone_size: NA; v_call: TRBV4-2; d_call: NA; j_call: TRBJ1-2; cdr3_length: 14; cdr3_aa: CASSQDGTFNGYTF; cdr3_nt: TGTGCCAGCAGCCAAGATGGGACATTTAATGGCTACACCTTC
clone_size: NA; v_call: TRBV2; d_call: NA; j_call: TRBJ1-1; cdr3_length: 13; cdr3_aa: CASSDELNTEAFF; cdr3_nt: TGTGCCAGCAGTGACGAGCTGAACACTGAAGCTTTCTTT
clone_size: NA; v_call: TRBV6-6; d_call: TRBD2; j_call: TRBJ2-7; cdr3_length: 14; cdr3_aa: CASRRTSLVYEQYF; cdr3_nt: TGTGCCAGCAGGAGGACTAGCTTGGTGTACGAGCAGTACTTC
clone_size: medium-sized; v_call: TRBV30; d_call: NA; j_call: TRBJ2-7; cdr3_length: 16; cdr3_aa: CAWSAVQGLTLTEQYF; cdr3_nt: TGTGCCTGGAGCGCGGTTCAGGGACTCACTCTAACCGAGCAGTACTTC
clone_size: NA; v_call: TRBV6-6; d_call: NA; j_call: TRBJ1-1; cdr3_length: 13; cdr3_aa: CASYGTVNTEAFF; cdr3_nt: TGTGCCAGTTATGGGACGGTGAACACTGAAGCTTTCTTT
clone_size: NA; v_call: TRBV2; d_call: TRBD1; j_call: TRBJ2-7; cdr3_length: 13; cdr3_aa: CASTLQGDYEQYF; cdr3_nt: TGTGCCAGCACCCTACAGGGGGACTACGAGCAGTACTTC
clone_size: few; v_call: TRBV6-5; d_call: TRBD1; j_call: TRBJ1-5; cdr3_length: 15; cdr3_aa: CASSPGGTGNQPQHF; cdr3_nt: TGTGCCAGCAGCCCGGGAGGGACAGGGAATCAGCCCCAGCATTTT
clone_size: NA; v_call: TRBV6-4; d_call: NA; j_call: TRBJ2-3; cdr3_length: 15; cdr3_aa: CASSSLASDTDTQYF; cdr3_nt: TGTGCCAGCAGTTCTTTGGCTAGCGACACAGATACGCAGTATTTT
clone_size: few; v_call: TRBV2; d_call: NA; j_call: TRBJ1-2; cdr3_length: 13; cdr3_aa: CASSTTGIYGYTF; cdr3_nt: TGTGCCAGCTCTACGACAGGTATCTATGGCTACACCTTC
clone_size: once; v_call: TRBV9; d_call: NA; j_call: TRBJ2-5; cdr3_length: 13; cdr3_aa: CASSVAGGETQYF; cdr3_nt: TGTGCCAGCAGCGTAGCCGGAGGAGAGACCCAGTACTTC
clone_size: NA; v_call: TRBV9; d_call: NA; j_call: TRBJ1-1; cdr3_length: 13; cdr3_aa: CASSVEMNTEAFF; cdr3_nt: TGTGCCAGCAGCGTAGAAATGAACACTGAAGCTTTCTTT
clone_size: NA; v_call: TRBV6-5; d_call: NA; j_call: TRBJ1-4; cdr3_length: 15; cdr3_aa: CAISGYSATNEKLFF; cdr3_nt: TGTGCCATCTCGGGGTACAGCGCAACTAATGAAAAACTGTTTTTT
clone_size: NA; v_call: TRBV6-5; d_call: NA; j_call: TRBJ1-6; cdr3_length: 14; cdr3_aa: CASRARAVSSPLHF; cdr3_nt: TGTGCCAGCAGGGCTAGGGCGGTGAGTTCACCCCTCCACTTT
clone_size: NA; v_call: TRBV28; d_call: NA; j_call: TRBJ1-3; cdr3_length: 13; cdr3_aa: CASSTGSGNTIYF; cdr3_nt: TGTGCCAGCAGTACAGGCTCTGGAAACACCATATATTTT
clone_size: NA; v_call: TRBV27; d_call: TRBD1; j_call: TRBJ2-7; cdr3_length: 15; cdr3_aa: CASSPGQATLYEQYF; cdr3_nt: TGTGCCAGCAGTCCGGGACAGGCAACTCTCTACGAGCAGTACTTC
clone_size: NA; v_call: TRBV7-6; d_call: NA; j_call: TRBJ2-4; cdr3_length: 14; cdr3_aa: CASSLEVEGSIQYF; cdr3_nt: TGTGCCAGCAGCTTAGAAGTGGAGGGAAGCATTCAGTACTTC
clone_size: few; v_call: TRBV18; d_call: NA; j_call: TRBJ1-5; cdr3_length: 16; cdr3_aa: CASSPGTPEANQPQHF; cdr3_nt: TGTGCCAGCTCACCCGGGACCCCCGAGGCCAATCAGCCCCAGCATTTT
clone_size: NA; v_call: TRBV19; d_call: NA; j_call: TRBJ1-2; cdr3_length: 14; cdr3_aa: CASRFGQTNYGYTF; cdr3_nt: TGTGCCAGTAGATTCGGACAGACTAACTATGGCTACACCTTC
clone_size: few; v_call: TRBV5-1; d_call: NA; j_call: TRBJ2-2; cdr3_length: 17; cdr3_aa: CASSLGPSGLNTGELFF; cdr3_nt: TGCGCCAGCAGCTTGGGACCTTCTGGCCTGAACACCGGGGAGCTGTTTTTT
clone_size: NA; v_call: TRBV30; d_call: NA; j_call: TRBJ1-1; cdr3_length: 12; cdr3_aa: CAWSPSNTEAFF; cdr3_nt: TGTGCCTGGAGTCCCTCGAACACTGAAGCTTTCTTT
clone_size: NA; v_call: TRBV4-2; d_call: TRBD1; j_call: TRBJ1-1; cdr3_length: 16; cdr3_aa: CASSQVKRGPGTEAFF; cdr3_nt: TGTGCCAGCAGCCAAGTTAAGAGGGGGCCTGGCACTGAAGCTTTCTTT
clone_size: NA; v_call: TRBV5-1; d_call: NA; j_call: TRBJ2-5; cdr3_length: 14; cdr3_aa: CASSSSPARETQYF; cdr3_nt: TGCGCCAGCAGTTCTAGCCCGGCCCGGGAGACCCAGTACTTC
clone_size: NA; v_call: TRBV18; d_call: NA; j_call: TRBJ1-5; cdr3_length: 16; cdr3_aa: CASSPLGDGTNQPQHF; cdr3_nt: TGTGCCAGCTCACCACTGGGGGACGGGACCAATCAGCCCCAGCATTTT
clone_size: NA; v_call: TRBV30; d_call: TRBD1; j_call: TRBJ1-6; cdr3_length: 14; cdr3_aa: CAWSSDRGNSPLHF; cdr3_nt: TGTGCCTGGAGTTCGGACAGGGGGAATTCACCCCTCCACTTT
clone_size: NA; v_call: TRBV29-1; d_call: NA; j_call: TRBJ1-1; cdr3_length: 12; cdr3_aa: CSLTSQNTEAFF; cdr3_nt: TGCAGCCTAACAAGCCAGAACACTGAAGCTTTCTTT
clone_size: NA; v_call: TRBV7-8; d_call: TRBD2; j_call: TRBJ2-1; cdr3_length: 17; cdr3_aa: CASTLFGGAQIGSEQFF; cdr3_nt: TGTGCCAGCACCCTTTTCGGGGGGGCCCAAATTGGGAGTGAGCAGTTCTTC
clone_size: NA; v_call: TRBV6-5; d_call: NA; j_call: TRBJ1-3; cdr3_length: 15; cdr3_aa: CASSYDPDSGNTIYF; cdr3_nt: TGTGCCAGCAGTTATGATCCGGACTCTGGAAACACCATATATTTT
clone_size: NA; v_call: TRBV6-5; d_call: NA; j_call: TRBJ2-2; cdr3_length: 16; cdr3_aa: CASSYDRPAGTGELFF; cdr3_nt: TGTGCCAGCAGTTACGATCGACCGGCCGGCACCGGGGAGCTGTTTTTT
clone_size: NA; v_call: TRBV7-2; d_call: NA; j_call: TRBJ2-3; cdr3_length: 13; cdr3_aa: CASSLAVSDTQYF; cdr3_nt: TGTGCCAGCAGCTTGGCTGTTTCAGATACGCAGTATTTT